These T cell receptor beta chains were read from a single sample in a study of blood T cell repertoires in COVID-19. TCRdb's copy holds only in-frame clones and misses some; the assay was immunoSEQ multiplex PCR. The data show about 63,000 clones, 79% seen once. The sequencing sample was made of peripheral blood. The source is a human donor in a cohort sampled during active COVID-19. The CDR3 runs from the conserved cysteine through the conserved F or W. The D gene is left open where the match is weak.

>TRBJ1-4|-|TRBV6-5|15
CASSYRQGIGEKLFF
>TRBJ1-2|-|TRBV7-2|16
CASSPRLSGGDYGYTF
>TRBJ2-3|TRBD2|TRBV4-1|15
CASSLGQRGTDTQYF
>TRBJ2-3|TRBD2|TRBV27|16
CASSLMTSGDTDTQYF
>TRBJ1-3|-|TRBV2|12
CASRAYGNTIYF
>TRBJ2-1|TRBD2|TRBV5-1|15
CASRRLAGGKNEQFF
>TRBJ1-4|-|TRBV4-3|13
CASSQDYSEKLFF
>TRBJ1-4|-|TRBV19|14
CASSSNTLDEKLFF
>TRBJ2-7|TRBD1|TRBV11-3|13
CASSLGDRDEQYF
>TRBJ2-3|-|TRBV7-7|14
CASSLALGADTQYF
>TRBJ1-1|-|TRBV28|16
CASTTRYSGNDAEAFF
>TRBJ2-7|-|TRBV9|14
CASSVVSGVSEQYF
>TRBJ2-7|-|TRBV2|14
CASSDRGTLDEQYF
>TRBJ1-1|TRBD1|TRBV12-5|13
CASGRQGNTEAFF
>TRBJ2-1|TRBD2|TRBV4-1|15
CASSRTSGHYNEQFF
>TRBJ1-3|TRBD1|TRBV9|17
CASSFSGTGISGNTIYF
>TRBJ1-1|TRBD1|TRBV3-1/TRBV3-2|15
CASSGKGALGTEAFF
>TRBJ2-2|TRBD2|TRBV9|16
CASSVDNSGTFGELFF
>TRBJ2-1|TRBD2|TRBV6-5|16
CASSFRTSGEYNEQFF
>TRBJ2-5|TRBD1|TRBV30|14
CAWSVPTGEETQYF
>TRBJ2-7|TRBD1|TRBV7-7|16
CASSLSRGRGPYEQYF
>TRBJ2-1|TRBD2|TRBV5-1|17
CASSRTSAGRGFNEQFF
>TRBJ2-7|TRBD1|TRBV5-1|13
CASSAGTGYEQYF
>TRBJ2-7|TRBD2|TRBV11-2|14
CASSLGAGAYEQYF
>TRBJ2-7|-|TRBV7-6|14
CASSLAPLEDEQYF
>TRBJ1-4|-|TRBV24-1|13
CATSDGVREKLFF
>TRBJ2-5|TRBD2|TRBV7-2|14
CASSSELAGGTQYF
>TRBJ2-7|-|TRBV2|15
CASRLRPGFSYEQYF
>TRBJ2-5|-|TRBV7-2|14
CASSFHGNSETQYF